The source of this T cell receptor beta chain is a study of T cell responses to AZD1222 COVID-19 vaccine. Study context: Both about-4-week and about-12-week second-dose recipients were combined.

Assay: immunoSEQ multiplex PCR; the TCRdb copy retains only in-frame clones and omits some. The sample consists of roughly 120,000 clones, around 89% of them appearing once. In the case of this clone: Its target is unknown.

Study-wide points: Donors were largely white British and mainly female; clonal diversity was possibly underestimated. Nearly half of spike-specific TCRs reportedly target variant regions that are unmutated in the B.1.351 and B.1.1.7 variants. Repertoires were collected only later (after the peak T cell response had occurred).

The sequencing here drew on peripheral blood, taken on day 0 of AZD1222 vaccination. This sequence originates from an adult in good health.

Here the CDR3 reads CAWEGATSDYNSPLHF. CDR3 DNA sequence: TGTGCCTGGGAGGGGGCCACATCCGACTATAATTCACCCCTCCACTTT. The chain combines TRBV30 with TRBJ1-6, with 7 bases fitting TRBD1. With 5 bases clipped from V and 3 bases from J, the junction kept 10 bases outside the gene matches. CDR1 is GTSNPN and CDR2 is SVGIG in the germline V gene (reference sequence). The length of the CDR3 is 16 residues. The full variable domain, in which reference TRBV30 and TRBJ1-6 provide the parts outside the CDR3, is SQTIHQWPATLVQPVGSPLSLECTVEGTSNPNLYWYRQAAGRGLQLLFYSVGIGQISSEVPQNLSASRPQDRQFILSSKKLLLSDSGFYLCAWEGATSDYNSPLHFGNGTRLTVT.